Listed below are T cell receptor beta chains from one sample, sequenced in a study of shared clonotypes between healthy human individuals. Profiled with immunoSEQ multiplex PCR; TCRdb holds only in-frame clones, not every one. This sample has hundreds of thousands of clones, with around 76% found just once. Specimen: PBMCs. The receptors were gathered from a woman in her 40s in good health. Some clones in this sample may be carry-over from other donors' samples. The CDR3 runs from the conserved cysteine through the conserved F or W. Each record gives: J gene, D gene, V gene, CDR3 DNA, CDR3 protein. D genes are given only for firm matches.

j_call: TRBJ2-1; d_call: -; v_call: TRBV21-1; cdr3_nt: TGTGCCAGCAGCAACGCTAGCGTTAACGATTACAATGAGCAGTTCTTC; cdr3_aa: CASSNASVNDYNEQFF
j_call: TRBJ1-5; d_call: -; v_call: TRBV10-1; cdr3_nt: TGCGCCAGCAGTGAGTCAAGGGGACGGGAGAATCAGCCCCAGCATTTT; cdr3_aa: CASSESRGRENQPQHF
j_call: TRBJ2-1; d_call: -; v_call: TRBV7-3; cdr3_nt: TGTGCCAGCAGAATACCCCTTGGCGGACCAAAGCTCTCCTACAATGAGCAGTTCTTC; cdr3_aa: CASRIPLGGPKLSYNEQFF
j_call: TRBJ2-3; d_call: -; v_call: TRBV5-5; cdr3_nt: TGTGCCAGCAGCTTGTTAGGAGGCACAGATACGCAGTATTTT; cdr3_aa: CASSLLGGTDTQYF
j_call: TRBJ1-4; d_call: -; v_call: TRBV5-1; cdr3_nt: TGCGCCAGCAGATCCGAGCCAACTAATGAAAAACTGTTTTTT; cdr3_aa: CASRSEPTNEKLFF
j_call: TRBJ2-6; d_call: TRBD1; v_call: TRBV9; cdr3_nt: TGTGCCAGCAGCGGACAGGGTTCTGGGGCCAACGTCCTGACTTTC; cdr3_aa: CASSGQGSGANVLTF
j_call: TRBJ2-5; d_call: -; v_call: TRBV18; cdr3_nt: TGTGCGAGCCGGCTGGGGCAGGTCGAGACCCAGTACTTC; cdr3_aa: CASRLGQVETQYF
j_call: TRBJ2-3; d_call: -; v_call: TRBV25-1; cdr3_nt: TGTGCCAGCAGTGACATCAGGATCCGCACAGATACGCAGTATTTT; cdr3_aa: CASSDIRIRTDTQYF
j_call: TRBJ2-7; d_call: -; v_call: TRBV12-2; cdr3_nt: TGTGCAAGTCGCTTACCGGGACTAGTACGAGTCGAGCAGTACTTC; cdr3_aa: CASRLPGLVRVEQYF
j_call: TRBJ2-7; d_call: -; v_call: TRBV2; cdr3_nt: TGTGCCAGCACCAGCACGGCCAAGTTCTACGAGCAGTACTTC; cdr3_aa: CASTSTAKFYEQYF
j_call: TRBJ2-2; d_call: TRBD2; v_call: TRBV4-3; cdr3_nt: TGCGCCAGCAGCCAAGACTCGGGGCTAGCGGCAAACACCGGGGAGCTGTTTTTT; cdr3_aa: CASSQDSGLAANTGELFF